This TCR beta chain was obtained from a study of T cell repertoires in cytomegalovirus infection. Study-level background: Public TCR beta signatures marked donors with CMV infection and the matching HLA. Study-wide points: Accumulated public TCR beta family frequency recognized individuals carrying CMV together with the relevant HLA. HLA-C-restricted CMV clonotypes gave the most frequent clonotype in two of eight donors.

With 3 bases removed from V and 4 bases from J, the gap between germline ends came to 13 bases. This CDR3 spans 14 amino acids. Germline CDR1 is SGHDT and CDR2 is YYEEEE. TCRdb independently ran MiXCR on the reads; one entry per CDR3 protein. The data show roughly 640,000 distinct CDR3 sequences, with approximately 24% seen just once and less than 9.5% held by the top ten. In the case of this clonotype: Its antigen is currently unknown.

The chain carries TRBV5-6 and TRBJ1-1; D remains ambiguous. Sequenced material: CD8+ T cells from PBMCs. This TCR was sampled from a human donor in good health (CMV status not recorded). Some clones in this sample may be carry-over from other donors' samples. The CDR3 DNA reads as TGTGCCAGCAGCTATCTTAAGGTCGGCACTGAAGCTTTCTTT. Translated: CASSYLKVGTEAFF.